The 24 T cell receptor beta chains reported below all come from one sample, sequenced in a study of prognosis after radiotherapy for stage I lung cancer (dated by TCRdb to the early 2020s). The sequencer was an Illumina HiSeq 3000. Two rounds of multiplex PCR were used to amplify the TCR beta CDR3 region from genomic DNA. In the first round of PCR, primers specific to each TRBV and TRBJ gene were used, and the primer sequences are filed in Chinese patent CN105087789A. TCRdb reprocessing: public reads trimmed at Q25 with fastp, clones called with MiXCR, in-frame beta chains kept. Rows are unified per CDR3 protein, each entry keeping the most common DNA and genes. Recorded for this sample are tens of thousands of distinct CDR3 sequences; roughly 30% of them occurred a single time. The top ten clonotypes cover around an eighth of the sample. The source material was PBMCs, sampled before or after stereotactic body radiation therapy (not recorded which). All receptors come from a donor over 45 with non-small cell lung cancer.

On this clonotype: This could be a read error, since a much larger clone is one nucleotide away. V and J are TRBV11-1 and TRBJ2-5; D unresolved. This CDR3 spans 11 amino acids. Germline assignment: CDR1 SGHAT and CDR2 FQDESV (reference sequence). CDR3 loop: CTSSSQETQYF. The CDR3 bases are TGTACCAGCAGCTCTCAAGAGACCCAGTACTTC. The full variable domain, with the rest looked up from reference TRBV11-1 and TRBJ2-5, is EAEVAQSPRYKITEKSQAVAFWCDPISGHATLYWYRQILGQGPELLVQFQDESVVDDSQLPKDRFSAERLKGVDSTLKIQPAELGDSAMYLCTSSSQETQYFGPGTRLLVL.

There are many counts of this clonotype. The rearrangement joins TRBV30 to TRBJ1-3; 7 nucleotides line up with TRBD1. Per germline, CDR1 GTSNPN and CDR2 SVGIG (reference sequence). With V trimmed by 3 bases and J by 2 bases, 4 bases remained unmatched. The CDR3 contains 14 residues. The CDR3 is CAWRETGTGNTIYF. DNA of the CDR3: TGTGCCTGGAGGGAGACAGGGACTGGAAACACCATATATTTT.

In regard to this clonotype: A junction end diverges from the germline sequence, so it may reflect a read error. V is TRBV5-1 and J is TRBJ2-3; no clear D gene. This CDR3 is 15 amino acids long. Per germline, CDR1 SGHRS and CDR2 YFSETQ. Here the CDR3 reads CASSLDQLGTDTQYF. The CDR3 region has the DNA TGCGCAAGCAGCTTGGACCAGCTCGGAACAGATACGCAGTATTTT.

Many counts were recorded for this clonotype. The J gene is TRBJ2-1, the V gene TRBV7-9, with TRBD2 matching 10 bases. V gave up 6 bases and J gave up 0 bases; unmatched junction bases: 5. The germline V gene encodes CDR1 SEHNR and CDR2 FQNEAQ (reference sequence). This CDR3 region has 16 residues. CDR3 sequence: CASRSSGGVSYNEQFF. CDR3 in DNA: TGTGCCAGCAGATCGAGCGGGGGGGTCTCCTACAATGAGCAGTTCTTC.

This clonotype was observed once. This may be a read error, as it is one base from a much larger clone. The V gene is TRBV9, the J gene TRBJ2-5; TRBD2 aligns across 9 bases. Germline V gives CDR1 SGDLS, CDR2 YYNGEE. The CDR3 is 16 residues long. J gave up 3 bases and V 2 bases, and 8 bases lay outside the gene matches. CDR3 nucleotides: TGTGCCAGCAGCGTTAGTAGCGGGGGAAGCAAAGAGACCCAGTACTTC. Residues: CASSVSSGGSKETQYF.

This clonotype was seen more than once but under ten times. Possible read error: a much larger clone is one base away. This rearrangement joins TRBV9 to TRBJ2-7, with 11 positions matching TRBD1. CDR3 size: 15 residues. CDR1 and CDR2 from the germline V gene are SGDLS and YYNGEE. The CDR3 DNA reads TGTGTCAGCAGCGTGGGGACAGGGGGCTCCTACGAGCAGTACTTC. Its protein is CVSSVGTGGSYEQYF.

This clonotype appeared many times. V and J are TRBV10-3 and TRBJ2-7, with 7 bases lining up with TRBD1. V lost 6 bases to trimming and J lost 4 bases; unmatched junction nucleotides: 9. CDR3 size: 14 residues. Germline CDR1 and CDR2: ENHRY and SYGVKD. This CDR3 is CAISRQGLIYEQYF. CDR3 coding DNA: TGTGCCATCAGCAGACAGGGTTTGATATACGAGCAGTACTTC.

The CDR3 loop reads CATSDCSAASTDTQYF. For the CDR3, the DNA is TGTGCCACCAGTGACTGTAGCGCAGCTAGCACAGATACGCAGTATTTT. The chain joins TRBV24-1 to TRBJ2-3; tentatively, D is TRBD2 (5 bases). The CDR3 has 16 residues. V was shortened by 4 bases and J by 0 bases, with 13 bases between the two germline ends. Looked up from germline, CDR1 is KGHDR and CDR2 is SFDVKD.

This clonotype was seen many times. The V and J genes are TRBV4-1 and TRBJ2-5; weak D call: TRBD1 (6 bases). The CDR3 length is 14 residues. The germline gives CDR1 MGHRA, CDR2 YSYEKL. The V and J ends lost 3 bases and 2 bases respectively, with 10 bases between them. The CDR3 DNA is TGCGCCAGCAGCCAGGGGGCGGATCAAGAGACCCAGTACTTC. As protein: CASSQGADQETQYF.

This clonotype was counted many times. V and J are TRBV25-1 and TRBJ2-6, with a tentative D call TRBD2 (6 bases). The CDR3 length is 16 residues. V was shortened by 5 bases and J by 4 bases, with 15 bases between the two germline ends. Germline V gene lookup returns CDR1 MGHDK and CDR2 SYGVNS. The CDR3, as DNA: TGTGCCAGCAGTTCTATGGGAGGTCTGGGGGCCAACGTCCTGACTTTC. Amino acid sequence: CASSSMGGLGANVLTF. The full variable domain, rest sourced from reference TRBV25-1 and TRBJ2-6, is EADIYQTPRYLVIGTGKKITLECSQTMGHDKMYWYQQDPGMELHLIHYSYGVNSTEKGDLSSESTVSRIRTEHFPLTLESARPSHTSQYLCASSSMGGLGANVLTFGAGSRLTVL.

This clonotype was found many times. A junction end diverges from the germline sequence, so it may reflect a read error. The chain joins TRBV30 to TRBJ1-2; D uncertain. The germline gives CDR1 GTSNPN, CDR2 SVGIG (reference sequence). CDR3 size: 12 residues. Here the CDR3 reads CACSETNYGYTF. The CDR3 DNA is TGTGCCTGTAGTGAGACTAACTATGGCTACACCTTC.

There are many counts of this clonotype. The rearrangement uses TRBV20-1 and TRBJ2-3; the D is unclear. The CDR3 has 16 amino acids. Germline loops: CDR1 DFQATT, CDR2 SNEGSKA (reference sequence). The germline V and J ends were trimmed by 2 bases and 6 bases, with 21 bases remaining between them. The DNA for the CDR3 is TGCAGTGCTAGACTCAACGGGCCAGAGCTTTTCGATACGCAGTATTTT. Translation gives CSARLNGPELFDTQYF.

In its sample, this clonotype was seen many times. The genes are TRBV2 and TRBJ1-2; D is uncertain. The ends were cut back, 4 bases at V and 6 bases at J, with 9 bases in the middle. This CDR3 region has 12 residues. Germline CDR1 SNHLY, CDR2 FYNNEI. The CDR3 protein is CASSGVGNGYTF. For the CDR3, the DNA is TGTGCCAGCAGTGGGGTGGGGAATGGCTACACCTTC.

This clonotype turned up a few times. CDR3 amino acids: CASSLKQGNEQFF. CDR3 DNA sequence: TGTGCCAGCAGTTTAAAACAGGGAAATGAGCAGTTCTTC. This rearrangement joins TRBV28 to TRBJ2-1, with D possibly TRBD1 on 6 matching bases. The CDR3 contains 13 residues. Germline values: CDR1 MDHEN, CDR2 SYDVKM. Trimming took 2 bases from V and 7 from J, leaving 9 bases between them.

This clonotype was seen at least ten times. This rearrangement joins TRBV6-1 to TRBJ2-2; 7 bases map to TRBD1. The germline CDR1 and CDR2 sequences are MNHNS and SASEGT. The CDR3 covers 12 residues. The junction had 0 bases not matched to a gene; V was cut back by 6 bases and J by 5 bases. The DNA for the CDR3 is TGTGCCAGCAGCAGGGGGACCGGGGAGCTGTTTTTT. Translating gives CASSRGTGELFF.

As for this clonotype: Being one base from a much bigger clone, this may be a read error. The chain uses TRBV6-6 and TRBJ1-5; maybe TRBD2 (5 bases). With the DNA end fitting TRBJ2-3 better, the J assignment may be wrong. The germline gives CDR1 MNHNY, CDR2 SVGAGI (reference sequence). The CDR3 consists of 17 residues. The CDR3 sequence is CASSYSAGSLGNQPQYF. CDR3 bases: TGTGCCAGCAGTTACTCGGCTGGGAGTTTGGGCAATCAGCCCCAGTATTTT.

This clonotype was recorded many times. V is TRBV6-1 and J is TRBJ1-3; D gene ambiguous. There are 12 residues in the CDR3. Per germline, CDR1 MNHNS and CDR2 SASEGT. V lost 7 bases and J 3 bases, leaving 7 bases between the germline ends. DNA of the CDR3: TGTGCCAGCATCTCTGATGGAAACACCATATATTTT. This encodes CASISDGNTIYF.

This clonotype turned up a few times. In DNA form, the CDR3 reads TGCAGTGCTAATCCAAAACCCTACGAGCAGTACTTC. It yields the protein CSANPKPYEQYF. The chain joins TRBV20-1 to TRBJ2-7, with D uncertain. Germline V gene data show CDR1 as DFQATT and CDR2 as SNEGSKA (reference sequence). The CDR3 length is 12 residues. Trimming removed 4 bases from V and 2 bases from J, with 9 bases in between.

In the case of this clonotype: Given a much more abundant clone one base away, this may be a read error. Because the CDR3 is missing its conserved closing phenylalanine or tryptophan, this is likely a read error. The CDR3 sequence is CASSLGYTDTGELFY. The CDR3 DNA follows: TGTGCCAGCAGCTTGGGCTACACGGACACCGGGGAGCTGTTTTAT. The chain couples TRBV5-6 to TRBJ2-2; D gene ambiguous. In germline, CDR1 is SGHDT, CDR2 YYEEEE. V was clipped by 0 bases and J by 3 bases, with 9 bases between them. CDR3 size: 15 residues.

This clonotype occurred once. Sequence at one end of the junction differs from germline and may be a read error. CDR3 in DNA: TGTGCCGGCAGGGACCCAGGAATAGGCGCAGATACGCAGTATTTT. Amino acid sequence: CAGRDPGIGADTQYF. The chain uses TRBV2 and TRBJ2-3, with D perhaps being TRBD1 or TRBD2 (5 bases each). Germline V gene sequence: CDR1 SNHLY, CDR2 FYNNEI. The CDR3 spans 15 residues. The variable domain in full, with the rest retrieved from reference TRBV2 and TRBJ2-3, is EPEVTQTPSHQVTQMGQEVILRCVPISNHLYFYWYRQILGQKVEFLVSFYNNEISEKSEIFDDQFSVERPDGSNFTLKIRSTKLEDSAMYFCAGRDPGIGADTQYFGPGTRLTVL.

This clonotype was found a few times. Likely a read error: the CDR3 ends without its conserved phenylalanine or tryptophan. The V call is TRBV5-1, the J call TRBJ1-1, with D perhaps TRBD1 (6 bases). The CDR3 sequence is 17 residues long. CDR1 and CDR2 from the germline V gene are SGHRS and YFSETQ. V was cut by 0 bases and J by 5 bases, with 20 bases left in between. The CDR3: CASSLGQGIFGGTEAFL. The CDR3, as DNA: TGCGCCAGCAGCTTGGGTCAGGGGATCTTCGGGGGGACTGAAGCTTTCCTT.

At least ten counts were recorded for this clonotype. The gene calls are TRBV11-2 and TRBJ1-4; 7 nucleotides agree with TRBD1. This CDR3 has 16 residues. V was pared by 0 bases and J by 0 bases, with 1 base of the junction left unmatched. Germline loops: CDR1 SGHAT, CDR2 FQNNGV. The CDR3 is CASSLEGQSTNEKLFF. The CDR3 DNA reads TGTGCCAGCAGCTTAGAGGGACAGTCAACTAATGAAAAACTGTTTTTT.

This clonotype was detected many times. This rearrangement joins TRBV4-2 to TRBJ2-1, with D possibly TRBD1 on 5 matching bases. The CDR3 is made up of 14 amino acids. The V gene lost 1 base and the J gene lost 4 bases, with 8 bases spanning the gap. Germline V CDR1 and CDR2: LGHNA, YNFKEQ. The CDR3 region has the DNA TGTGCCAGCAGCCAAGTTCAGGGATACAATGAGCAGTTCTTC. This encodes CASSQVQGYNEQFF.

This clonotype has just one count. A far larger clone is one nucleotide away, so this likely arose from a read error. This chain uses TRBV28 with TRBJ2-7; D gene ambiguous. V was pared by 3 bases and J by 0 bases, with 0 bases between. Germline values: CDR1 MDHEN, CDR2 SYDVKM. CDR3 length: 11 amino acids. The CDR3 spells CASSFSYEQYF. Here the CDR3 DNA reads TGTGCCAGCAGTTTCTCCTACGAGCAGTACTTC.